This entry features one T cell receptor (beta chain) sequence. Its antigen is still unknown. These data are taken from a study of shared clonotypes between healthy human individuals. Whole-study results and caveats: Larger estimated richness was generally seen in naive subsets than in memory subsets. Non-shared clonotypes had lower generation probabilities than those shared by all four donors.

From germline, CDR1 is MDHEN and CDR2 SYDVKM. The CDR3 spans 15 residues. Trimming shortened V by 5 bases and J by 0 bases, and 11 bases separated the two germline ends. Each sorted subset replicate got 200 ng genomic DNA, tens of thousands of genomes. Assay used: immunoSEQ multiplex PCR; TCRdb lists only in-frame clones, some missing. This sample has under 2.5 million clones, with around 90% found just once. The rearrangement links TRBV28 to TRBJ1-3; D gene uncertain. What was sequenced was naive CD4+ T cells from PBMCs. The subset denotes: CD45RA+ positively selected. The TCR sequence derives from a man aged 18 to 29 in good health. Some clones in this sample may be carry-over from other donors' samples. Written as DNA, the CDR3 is TGTGCCAGCAGTCCCTCGACCTTCTCTGGAAACACCATATATTTT. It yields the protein CASSPSTFSGNTIYF.